Listed below are T cell receptor beta chains from one sample, sequenced in a study of cytomegalovirus exposure and HLA in healthy donors. Only in-frame clones appear in the TCRdb table, and some are missing; sequencing was by immunoSEQ multiplex PCR. The repertoire holds fewer than 90,000 clones, with about four fifths as singletons. The sample comprised PBMCs. The receptors come from a woman under 30 in good health and CMV-seropositive. Both conserved end residues are part of each CDR3. D genes are given only for firm matches. Rows may omit the clone size; those that give it use once, few, many or a size class.

TRBV5-1,NA,TRBJ1-6,NA,TGCGCCAGCAGGGGCGAGATCAATTCACCCCTCCACTTT,CASRGEINSPLHF
TRBV27,NA,TRBJ2-7,TRBD2,TGTGCCAGCAGTATACAGCGGGGGCCCTCCTACGAGCAGTACTTC,CASSIQRGPSYEQYF
TRBV9,NA,TRBJ2-1,NA,TGTGCCAGCAGCGCCAGGCACAATGAGCAGTTCTTC,CASSARHNEQFF
TRBV30,NA,TRBJ2-1,NA,TGTGCCTGGAGTGTACTCTACAATGAGCAGTTCTTC,CAWSVLYNEQFF
TRBV10-2,NA,TRBJ1-1,NA,TGCGCCAGCACTTATCAGAGGAGGAACACTGAAGCTTTCTTT,CASTYQRRNTEAFF
TRBV28,NA,TRBJ1-2,NA,TGTGCCAGCAGTTTGGACAGTGCTAGCTATGGCTACACCTTC,CASSLDSASYGYTF
TRBV9,NA,TRBJ2-3,TRBD2,TGTGCCAGCAGTGACGGGACTAGCGGGGGAGATACGCAGTATTTT,CASSDGTSGGDTQYF
TRBV5-1,NA,TRBJ1-5,NA,TGCGCCAGCAGCTGGATACATAACGGGGGATATAGCAATCAGCCCCAGCATTTT,CASSWIHNGGYSNQPQHF
TRBV19,NA,TRBJ2-7,TRBD1,TGTGCCAGTAGTATCGACAGGGGCACCTACGAGCAGTACTTC,CASSIDRGTYEQYF
TRBV5-1,once,TRBJ2-5,TRBD2,TGCGCCAGCAGCTTGACTAGCGGGGTGGGAGAGACCCAGTACTTC,CASSLTSGVGETQYF
TRBV19,NA,TRBJ1-2,TRBD1,TGTGCCAGCCGGGACAGATATGGCTACACCTTC,CASRDRYGYTF
TRBV19,NA,TRBJ2-2,NA,TGTGCCAGCCCCGGGACACCCAACGCCGGGGAGCTGTTTTTT,CASPGTPNAGELFF
TRBV30,NA,TRBJ1-1,TRBD1,TGTGCCTGGACGAAGACAGGGAGCACTGAAGCTTTCTTT,CAWTKTGSTEAFF
TRBV4-3,NA,TRBJ2-5,TRBD1,TGCGCCAGCAGCCAAGGAACCGGACAGGGAGGAGAGACCCAGTACTTC,CASSQGTGQGGETQYF
TRBV5-1,once,TRBJ2-1,TRBD1,TGCGCCAGCCAAAGGACAGGGGGCAATGAGCAGTTCTTC,CASQRTGGNEQFF
TRBV4-1,NA,TRBJ1-1,TRBD1,TGCGCCAGCAGCCAACAGCAGGGGGCCCCTGAGGGAGCTTTCTTT,CASSQQQGAPEGAFF
TRBV6-4,once,TRBJ1-1,TRBD1,TGTGCCAGCAGTGACGACAGGGGGATGAACACTGAAGCTTTCTTT,CASSDDRGMNTEAFF
TRBV18,NA,TRBJ1-1,TRBD1,TGTGCCAGCTCACTACAGGGGGCCGGCACTGAAGCTTTCTTT,CASSLQGAGTEAFF
TRBV6-5,NA,TRBJ1-1,NA,TGTGCCAGCAGTTCCGTACAGGGTTTCACTGAAGCTTTCTTT,CASSSVQGFTEAFF
TRBV18,NA,TRBJ2-7,NA,TGTGCCAGCTCACCCCGCGACAGGCTCACCTACGAGCAGTACTTC,CASSPRDRLTYEQYF
TRBV19,NA,TRBJ1-2,NA,TGTGCCAGTAGTATTCAAGAGGTAGAGAATGCCTACACCTTC,CASSIQEVENAYTF
TRBV27,NA,TRBJ2-7,TRBD2,TGTGCCAGCAGTGAGCCCCATAGCGGGCCCTACGAGCAGTACTTC,CASSEPHSGPYEQYF
TRBV7-3,NA,TRBJ2-5,NA,TGTGCCAGCAGCCCTGCGTTCCAAGAGACCCAGTACTTC,CASSPAFQETQYF
TRBV6-1,NA,TRBJ1-4,NA,TGTGCCAGCATTAAACAGGGATATAATGAAAAACTGTTTTTT,CASIKQGYNEKLFF
TRBV6-6,NA,TRBJ1-1,NA,TGTGCCAGCAGTTGGCATCGACAGAACACTGAAGCTTTCTTT,CASSWHRQNTEAFF
TRBV7-9,NA,TRBJ2-7,NA,TGTGCCAGCAGCTTGGCAGGAAGCTCCTACGAGCAGTACTTC,CASSLAGSSYEQYF
TRBV5-1,NA,TRBJ2-2,TRBD2,TGCGCCAGCAGCTTGCAGGGCGGGGGGCTGTTTTTT,CASSLQGGGLFF
TRBV5-8,NA,TRBJ1-4,NA,TGTGCCAGCAGCTTCTTAACAACTAATGAAAAACTGTTTTTT,CASSFLTTNEKLFF
TRBV28,NA,TRBJ1-3,TRBD1,TGTGCCAGCAGTTTGGACAGGGGAAACACCATATATTTT,CASSLDRGNTIYF
TRBV5-1,NA,TRBJ2-1,TRBD2,TGCGCCAGCAGCTTTTCCGGGGGGTTGGATGAGCAGTTCTTC,CASSFSGGLDEQFF
TRBV7-2,few,TRBJ1-1,NA,TGTGCCAGCAGCTTAGTAGGCCGGGTGAACACTGAAGCTTTCTTT,CASSLVGRVNTEAFF
TRBV4-2,NA,TRBJ2-3,NA,TGTGCCAGCAGCCAAACACGGGTTGGGTCGGGGCAGTATTTT,CASSQTRVGSGQYF
TRBV28,NA,TRBJ1-5,NA,TGTGCCAGCAGCGCAGGACGGGGGAGAAGGATCCAGCCCCAGCATTTT,CASSAGRGRRIQPQHF
TRBV4-2,NA,TRBJ2-5,NA,TGTGCCAGCAGCCAAGATGTCGCCAGCGGCCAAGAGACCCAGTACTTC,CASSQDVASGQETQYF
TRBV6-5,few,TRBJ1-6,TRBD1,TGTGCCAGCAGTTACTCTAGACAGGGCGATTCACCCCTCCACTTT,CASSYSRQGDSPLHF
TRBV4-2,NA,TRBJ2-6,NA,TGTGCCAGCAGCCCTATCACTCCCTCTGGGGCCAACGTCCTGACTTTC,CASSPITPSGANVLTF
TRBV28,NA,TRBJ1-1,NA,TGTGCCAGCATCGGGAACACTGAAGCTTTCTTT,CASIGNTEAFF
TRBV21-1,NA,TRBJ1-2,NA,TGTGCCAGCAGCAAAGTGAGGGATAACTATGGCTACACCTTC,CASSKVRDNYGYTF
TRBV7-9,NA,TRBJ2-2,NA,TGTGCCAGCAGCTCCGCCGGGGACGGGGAGCTGTTTTTT,CASSSAGDGELFF
TRBV6-1,few,TRBJ1-4,TRBD1,TGTGCCAGCAGCGAGCCGGGACAGGGGGATAAAAAACTGTTTTTT,CASSEPGQGDKKLFF
TRBV2,NA,TRBJ1-6,TRBD1,TGTGCCAGCACGACAGGGGGGACCTATAATTCACCCCTCCACTTT,CASTTGGTYNSPLHF
TRBV5-1,NA,TRBJ1-2,NA,TGCGCCAGCAGCTTGATGACAGGTGCCAGGATATCTAACTATGGCTACACCTTC,CASSLMTGARISNYGYTF
TRBV5-1,NA,TRBJ1-3,NA,TGCGCCAGCCGGACCTCCGTCTACGAAGGGGGTTATGAAAACACCATATATTTT,CASRTSVYEGGYENTIYF
TRBV4-1,NA,TRBJ2-7,TRBD2,TGCGCCAGCAGCCAAGAGGCGGTGACTAGCGGGGGATCTTACGAGCAGTACTTC,CASSQEAVTSGGSYEQYF
TRBV5-1,NA,TRBJ2-7,NA,TGCGCCAGCAGCTTACGGCAGGCGTCCTACGAGCAGTACTTC,CASSLRQASYEQYF
TRBV11-2,NA,TRBJ2-5,TRBD1,TGTGCCAGCAGCTCGGGGGACAGGGGGCGGGAGACCCAGTACTTC,CASSSGDRGRETQYF
TRBV18,NA,TRBJ1-5,NA,TGTGCCAGCTCACCCGAGACCGGAGGAGATCAGCCCCAGCATTTT,CASSPETGGDQPQHF
TRBV5-1,NA,TRBJ2-3,TRBD2,TGCGCCAGCACGTTAGGGACTAGCGGGGGGGGCAAGAAGTATTTT,CASTLGTSGGGKKYF
TRBV10-1,NA,TRBJ2-7,NA,TGCGCCAGCAGTGCATCGGGAAGGAGCGAGCAGTACTTC,CASSASGRSEQYF
TRBV6-6,NA,TRBJ1-5,NA,TGTGCCAGCAGTTTTGCAACCGTAGAGCACCAGCCCCAGCATTTT,CASSFATVEHQPQHF
TRBV6-5,NA,TRBJ1-2,NA,TGTGCCAGCAGTTACTCGGAAGGGGCCCATGGCTACACCTTC,CASSYSEGAHGYTF
TRBV19,few,TRBJ2-7,TRBD1,TGTGCCAGTAGTAGGGGACAGGGAGAGGACGAGCAGTACTTC,CASSRGQGEDEQYF
TRBV18,NA,TRBJ1-2,TRBD1,TGTGCCAGCTCACAGGGGACAGGGTACAATTTTAACTATGGCTACACCTTC,CASSQGTGYNFNYGYTF
TRBV5-1,NA,TRBJ2-6,NA,TGCGCCAGCAGCTGGACAGACTCTGGGGCCAACGTCCTGACTTTC,CASSWTDSGANVLTF
TRBV19,NA,TRBJ1-4,NA,TGTGCCAGTAGTGCCCAGGGAACTAATGAAAAACTGTTTTTT,CASSAQGTNEKLFF
TRBV4-1,NA,TRBJ1-3,NA,TGCGCCAGCAGCCTGGGGCCCGAGTCTGGAAACACCATATATTTT,CASSLGPESGNTIYF
TRBV9,NA,TRBJ2-7,TRBD1,TGTGCCAGCAGCGGGACAGGGGTCGAGCAGTACTTC,CASSGTGVEQYF
TRBV30,NA,TRBJ2-7,TRBD1,TGTGCCTGGAGCGTACAGGGGGCGAGCTACGAGCAGTACTTC,CAWSVQGASYEQYF
TRBV18,NA,TRBJ1-6,TRBD1,TGTGCCAGCTCACCCGGGACAGTTAGTGAGTCACCCCTCCACTTT,CASSPGTVSESPLHF